This record looks at one T cell receptor beta chain sequence and its context. TCRdb keeps only in-frame clones here, not all; method: immunoSEQ multiplex PCR. The sample contains approximately 89,000 clones, approximately 93% of which appear only once. This entry is derived from a study of technical replicates of blood from a handful of donors. The clonotype was recovered from a human donor in good health. The sample was T cells isolated from PBMCs.

The CDR3 DNA reads as TGTGCCAGCAGCGGAACCCGGGACAGCCTTTACTTC. Protein sequence: CASSGTRDSLYF. V usage is TRBV9 and J usage is TRBJ2-7; 7 bases line up with TRBD1. Germline V gene sequence: CDR1 SGDLS, CDR2 YYNGEE. With 3 bases clipped from V and 13 bases from J, the junction kept 10 bases outside the gene matches. CDR3 length: 12 amino acids.